This T cell receptor (beta chain) was sequenced in a study of blood T cell repertoires in COVID-19 (dated by TCRdb to 2018 to 2020). Study-wide context: The collaborator samples originated in the United States, Italy and Spain and spanned the acute and convalescent phases of COVID-19. The material from the prospective study consisted of cDNA or gDNA derived from T cells, B-cell-depleted T cells, or PBMCs. A de-identified subject ID, COVID-19 status, age in years and sex were almost always included in the sample metadata. Samples were obtained from the ongoing ImmuneRACE study (first 160 participants) and from approximately 1,200 subjects provided by 6 global collaborators. Where available, HLA class I and class II types were taken from metadata supplied by the sample provider and were not determined by assay-based typing. The repertoires were released in a freely available public database meant as a resource for research on the immune response to SARS-CoV-2. Subjects who had been exposed to COVID-19, were actively infected with it, or had recovered from it provided the deeply sampled blood TCRbeta repertoires that made up the dataset. What the work shows at the level of the full study, not this receptor alone: The quantity of clinical and demographic metadata differed by source and by participant and was supplied without curation.

TCRbeta CDR3 regions were amplified from genomic DNA by means of the immunoSEQ Assay, a bias-controlled multiplex PCR. The original pipeline was this. The number of nucleated cells in each sample was estimated by amplification of reference gene primers within the assay. To quantify the absolute abundance of each unique TCRbeta CDR3 rearrangement, sequence reads were collapsed and filtered. For each sample, productive Simpson clonality was calculated as the square root of Simpson's diversity index over productive rearrangements. TCRdb obtained this table from immuneACCESS and retained in-frame rearrangements with V and J assigned. These tables miss some clones; where compared with another copy, unresolved V genes account for less than half of the shortfall, and the remainder is unexplained. That table supplies the V and J calls and clone size; D and trimming were determined from the DNA. The sample data list about 45,000 clones, and about nine tenths of these were observed just once. The ten largest clones represent about 0.36% of the sample.

Each collaborating institution followed its own protocols to collect whole blood in K2EDTA tubes. Collaborator samples were shipped for TCRbeta analysis as frozen whole blood, isolated PBMCs, or DNA extracted from either sample type. On this clone itself: No antigen is known for it. Base qualities were left out, and no much larger clone turns up one base away.

Material for sequencing was peripheral blood. The source of this sequence is a human donor in a cohort sampled during active COVID-19.

The nucleotide sequence reads TGTGCCAGCAGCCCAGAACTTGCGGGAACTGAAGCTTTCTTT. The resulting protein is CASSPELAGTEAFF. This receptor chain uses TRBV7-2 and TRBJ1-1, with no reliable assignment of the D segment. Taken from cysteine to phenylalanine, the CDR3 has 14 residues. Only CDR3 DNA is held: 42 bases, read in frame from base 1. Based on the germline V gene, the CDR1 and CDR2 sequences are SGHTA and FQGNSA. The junction carries 15 bases between V and J, which are trimmed by 5 bases and 5 bases respectively.